The TCR beta chain under discussion was sequenced for a study of T cell changes during pregnancy in multiple sclerosis. Germline V CDR1 and CDR2: MNHEY, SMNVEV (reference sequence). The V end was cut by 3 bases, the J end by 0 bases, with 6 bases between. There are 13 residues in the CDR3. Using immunoSEQ multiplex PCR, the repertoire was profiled, and TCRdb retains in-frame clones only, with some absent. The sample holds 65,000 to 85,000 clones, 92% seen once. This sequence was found in a female donor with multiple sclerosis, enrolled in a pregnancy study. Sample: peripheral blood, taken after pregnancy. This rearrangement joins TRBV27 to TRBJ2-7; possibly TRBD2 for D (6 bases). CDR3 protein: CASSLRGSYEQYF. Here the CDR3 DNA reads TGTGCCAGCAGTTTGCGGGGCTCCTACGAGCAGTACTTC.